The 21 T cell receptor beta chains given below trace back to one sample, sequenced in a study of cytomegalovirus exposure and HLA in healthy donors. TCRdb keeps only in-frame clones here, not all; method: immunoSEQ multiplex PCR. The sample lists roughly 150,000 clones; 70% to 90% were seen once. The sequencing input was PBMCs. Receptors originate from a man between 18 and 35 years old in good health and CMV-seropositive.

This chain links TRBV7-8 with TRBJ2-1; TRBD2 matches at 7 bases. Germline values: CDR1 SGHVS, CDR2 FQNEAQ. J lost 8 bases, V lost 1 base, and 8 bases had no gene match. This CDR3 spans 15 amino acids. In nucleotides, the CDR3 is TGTGCCAGCAGCTTAGGAGCGGGACTTGGGGATGAGCAGTTCTTC. As protein: CASSLGAGLGDEQFF. The whole variable domain, filled in from reference TRBV7-8 and TRBJ2-1, reads GAGVSQSPRYKVAKRGQDVALRCDPISGHVSLFWYQQALGQGPEFLTYFQNEAQLDKSGLPSDRFFAERPEGSVSTLKIQRTQQEDSAVYLCASSLGAGLGDEQFFGPGTRLTVL.

This rearrangement joins TRBV5-1 to TRBJ1-2, with D tentatively TRBD1 (5 bases). The CDR3 consists of 13 residues. V was trimmed by 5 bases and J by 6 bases, leaving 14 bases between them. Germline V gives CDR1 SGHRS, CDR2 YFSETQ. Here the CDR3 reads CASSGAVRDGYTF. The CDR3 region has the DNA TGCGCCAGCAGTGGGGCGGTTCGGGATGGCTACACCTTC.

The chain joins TRBV30 to TRBJ2-5; the match to TRBD1 covers 9 bases. The CDR3 is made up of 15 amino acids. Per the germline V gene, CDR1 is GTSNPN and CDR2 is SVGIG (reference sequence). After removal of 3 bases from V and 5 bases from J, the junction contained 10 bases not matched to a gene. The CDR3 sequence is CAWSLTGGEGETQYF. The CDR3 coding sequence is TGTGCCTGGAGCCTAACAGGGGGCGAGGGCGAGACCCAGTACTTC. The full variable domain, rest sourced from reference TRBV30 and TRBJ2-5, is SQTIHQWPATLVQPVGSPLSLECTVEGTSNPNLYWYRQAAGRGLQLLFYSVGIGQISSEVPQNLSASRPQDRQFILSSKKLLLSDSGFYLCAWSLTGGEGETQYFGPGTRLLVL.

The rearrangement joins TRBV6-5 to TRBJ1-5, with 8 positions matching TRBD1. Per the germline V gene, CDR1 is MNHEY and CDR2 is SVGAGI. The V and J ends lost 6 bases and 2 bases, in that order; junction bases with no gene match: 3. This CDR3 has 14 amino acids. The DNA for the CDR3 is TGTGCCAGCAGGCCAGGGGGCGGCAATCAGCCCCAGCATTTT. It specifies CASRPGGGNQPQHF.

The chain couples TRBV5-1 to TRBJ2-7; 9 bases map to TRBD1. Germline V gene lookup returns CDR1 SGHRS and CDR2 YFSETQ. This CDR3 comprises 17 residues. The junction had 15 bases not matched to a gene; V was cut back by 5 bases and J by 3 bases. CDR3: CASRTGTGIGSGYEQYF. The CDR3 DNA is TGCGCCAGCAGAACCGGGACAGGGATCGGTTCGGGCTACGAGCAGTACTTC.

This chain connects TRBV5-1 to TRBJ2-6; no firm D call. CDR1 and CDR2 from the germline V gene are SGHRS and YFSETQ. V was cut by 4 bases and J by 4 bases, with 12 bases left in between. This CDR3 is built from 15 residues. The CDR3 is CASSPGSAGANVLTF. The CDR3 DNA reads TGCGCCAGCAGCCCCGGGTCTGCAGGGGCCAACGTCCTGACTTTC.

The rearrangement joins TRBV19 to TRBJ1-3, with D tentatively TRBD1 (6 bases). With 6 bases removed from V and 4 bases from J, the gap between germline ends came to 13 bases. This CDR3 region has 14 residues. CDR1 is LNHDA, CDR2 SQIVND, per germline (reference sequence). CDR3 region: CASSTAGVGNTIYF. The CDR3 DNA reads TGTGCCAGTAGCACAGCAGGGGTCGGAAACACCATATATTTT.

The chain has TRBV2 and TRBJ2-1; 10 nucleotides match TRBD1. CDR3 length: 14 residues. Trimming took 5 bases from V and 9 from J; bases not matched to a gene: 7. Germline assignment: CDR1 SNHLY and CDR2 FYNNEI. CDR3 DNA: TGTGCCAGCAGTTGGGACAGGGGTTTCAGTGAGCAGTTCTTC. It specifies CASSWDRGFSEQFF.

This chain joins TRBV5-4 and TRBJ1-2; TRBD1 aligns across 7 bases. Trimming at V came to 5 bases and at J to 7 bases, leaving 11 bases not matched to a gene. This CDR3 region has 14 residues. Germline CDR1 is SGHNT and CDR2 is YYREEE (reference sequence). DNA of the CDR3: TGTGCCAGCAGATACGACAACAGGGGATTTGGCTACACCTTC. Protein: CASRYDNRGFGYTF.

The chain uses TRBV19 and TRBJ2-7, with D perhaps matching TRBD2 (5 bases). The germline V and J ends were trimmed by 3 bases and 2 bases, with 8 bases remaining between them. In germline, CDR1 is LNHDA, CDR2 SQIVND (reference sequence). The length of the CDR3 is 13 residues. Here the CDR3 reads CASSIRGPYEQYF. The CDR3 DNA follows: TGTGCCAGTAGTATCCGCGGGCCCTACGAGCAGTACTTC.

The chain carries TRBV7-2 and TRBJ2-2; D is perhaps TRBD2 (6 bases). The CDR3 runs to 19 residues. CDR1 and CDR2 (germline): SGHTA, FQGNSA. Trimming removed 6 bases from V and 1 base from J, with 24 bases in between. The CDR3 region has the DNA TGTGCCAGCAGGGTTATGGGATTAGAGCGGGTTAAGAACACCGGGGAGCTGTTTTTT. Its protein product is CASRVMGLERVKNTGELFF.

This chain connects TRBV6-6 to TRBJ1-4, with 9 bases identical to TRBD1. This CDR3 has 15 amino acids. V trimming: 4 bases; J trimming: 5 bases; junction bases outside the gene matches: 5. Germline loops: CDR1 MNHNY, CDR2 SVGAGI (reference sequence). DNA for the CDR3: TGTGCCAGCAGTTGGACCGGGACAGGGAATGAAAAACTGTTTTTT. It translates to CASSWTGTGNEKLFF.

This chain links TRBV18 with TRBJ2-7, with TRBD1 matching 8 bases. This CDR3 comprises 14 residues. J was trimmed by 4 bases and V by 4 bases; bases with no gene match: 6. Germline loops: CDR1 KGHSH, CDR2 LQKENI. The CDR3 region has the DNA TGTGCCAGCTCACGGGACAGGAAGACTTACGAGCAGTACTTC. Protein: CASSRDRKTYEQYF.

The chain carries TRBV11-2 and TRBJ2-1; 10 nucleotides agree with TRBD2. The V segment lost 6 bases and the J segment 6 bases; nucleotides outside the gene matches: 8. The CDR3 has 15 amino acids. From germline, CDR1 is SGHAT and CDR2 FQNNGV. CDR3 protein: CASRPGTSVGNEQFF. The CDR3 coding sequence is TGTGCCAGCAGACCCGGGACTAGCGTAGGCAATGAGCAGTTCTTC.

V usage is TRBV10-3 and J usage is TRBJ2-1; D might be TRBD1 (5 bases). This CDR3 contains 15 residues. V lost 6 bases and J lost 0, with 12 bases in between. CDR1 and CDR2 from the germline V gene are ENHRY and SYGVKD. CDR3 DNA sequence: TGTGCCATCAGATCGAGCGACAGCTCCTACAATGAGCAGTTCTTC. Its protein is CAIRSSDSSYNEQFF.

The V call is TRBV5-5, the J call TRBJ2-7; D ambiguous. V was trimmed by 4 bases and J by 2 bases, leaving 13 bases between them. This CDR3 region has 14 residues. Germline loops: CDR1 SGHKS, CDR2 YYEKEE (reference sequence). The CDR3 is CASSRGVGPYEQYF. The CDR3 DNA sequence: TGTGCCAGCAGCAGAGGAGTCGGCCCCTACGAGCAGTACTTC.

The V and J genes are TRBV5-1 and TRBJ2-3; D may be TRBD2 (5 bases). Germline CDR1 reads SGHRS; CDR2 reads YFSETQ. The CDR3 spans 14 residues. Trimming removed 4 bases at V and 6 bases at J, with 15 bases between. The CDR3 region has the DNA TGCGCCAGCAGCATAACCGGGCGAGGGGATACGCAGTATTTT. Protein sequence: CASSITGRGDTQYF.

V and J are TRBV18 and TRBJ1-1; tentatively, D is TRBD1 (5 bases). Trimming took off 2 bases at V and 5 bases at J, with 12 bases between the two ends. The CDR3 consists of 14 residues. Germline V gene data show CDR1 as KGHSH and CDR2 as LQKENI. As DNA, the CDR3 is TGTGCCAGCTCACCAGTTTCGGGGGGTACTGAAGCTTTCTTT. It encodes CASSPVSGGTEAFF.

The chain has TRBV27 and TRBJ2-1; TRBD2 matches at 9 bases. V shed 3 bases and J 8 bases; nucleotides not matched to a gene: 8. CDR1 is MNHEY and CDR2 is SMNVEV in the germline V gene (reference sequence). The CDR3 spans 15 residues. The CDR3 bases are TGTGCCAGCAGTTTCGGTAGCGGGGGTACGTATGAGCAGTTCTTC. Translated: CASSFGSGGTYEQFF.

The V and J genes are TRBV5-1 and TRBJ1-1; 10 bases are a match to TRBD1. Per the germline V gene, CDR1 is SGHRS and CDR2 is YFSETQ. This CDR3 is 17 amino acids long. V lost 1 base, J lost 2 bases, and 8 bases stayed unmatched. The CDR3 sequence is CASSLPGQGDVNTEAFF. The CDR3 coding sequence is TGCGCCAGCAGCTTGCCCGGACAGGGGGATGTAAACACTGAAGCTTTCTTT. The variable domain in full, completed from reference TRBV5-1 and TRBJ1-1, reads KAGVTQTPRYLIKTRGQQVTLSCSPISGHRSVSWYQQTPGQGLQFLFEYFSETQRNKGNFPGRFSGRQFSNSRSEMNVSTLELGDSALYLCASSLPGQGDVNTEAFFGQGTRLTVV.

CDR3 in amino acids: CASSLLRRGTGQETQYF. The CDR3 coding sequence is TGTGCCAGCAGTTTACTTAGACGGGGGACAGGGCAAGAGACCCAGTACTTC. The rearrangement joins TRBV27 to TRBJ2-5; 9 nucleotides align to TRBD1. After removal of 2 bases from V and 2 bases from J, the junction contained 9 bases not matched to a gene. This CDR3 is built from 17 residues. Germline V gene data show CDR1 as MNHEY and CDR2 as SMNVEV (reference sequence).